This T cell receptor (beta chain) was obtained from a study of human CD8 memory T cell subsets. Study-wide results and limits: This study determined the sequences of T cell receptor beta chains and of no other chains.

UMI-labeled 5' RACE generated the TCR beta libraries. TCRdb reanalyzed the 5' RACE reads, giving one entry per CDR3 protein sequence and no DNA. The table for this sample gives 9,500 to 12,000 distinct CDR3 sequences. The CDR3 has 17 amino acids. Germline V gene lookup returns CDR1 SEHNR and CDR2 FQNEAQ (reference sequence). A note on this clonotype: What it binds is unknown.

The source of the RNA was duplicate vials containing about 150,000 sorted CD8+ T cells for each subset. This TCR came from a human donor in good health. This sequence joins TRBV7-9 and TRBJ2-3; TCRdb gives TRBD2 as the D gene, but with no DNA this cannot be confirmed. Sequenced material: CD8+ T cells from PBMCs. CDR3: CASSLRALEVGTDTQYF. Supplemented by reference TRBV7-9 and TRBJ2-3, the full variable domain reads DTGVSQNPRHKITKRGQNVTFRCDPISEHNRLYWYRQTLGQGPEFLTYFQNEAQLEKSRLLSDRFSAERPKGSFSTLEIQRTEQGDSAMYLCASSLRALEVGTDTQYFGPGTRLTVL.